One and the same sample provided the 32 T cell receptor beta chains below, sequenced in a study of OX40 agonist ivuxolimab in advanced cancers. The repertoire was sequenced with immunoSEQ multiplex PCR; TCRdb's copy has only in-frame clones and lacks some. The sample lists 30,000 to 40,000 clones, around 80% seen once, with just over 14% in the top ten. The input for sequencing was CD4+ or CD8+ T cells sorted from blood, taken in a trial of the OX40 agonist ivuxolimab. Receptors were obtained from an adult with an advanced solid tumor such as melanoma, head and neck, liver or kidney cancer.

The CDR3 coding sequence is TGTGCCACCAGCAGAGGACTAGCGGGAGGGTATGAGCAGTTCTTC. Translated, it gives CATSRGLAGGYEQFF. V is TRBV15 and J is TRBJ2-1; TRBD2 matches at 14 bases. V lost 1 base and J lost 8; bases outside the gene matches: 1. This CDR3 region has 15 residues. CDR1 LNHNV and CDR2 YYDKDF come from the germline V gene (reference sequence). Supplemented by reference TRBV15 and TRBJ2-1, the full variable domain reads DAMVIQNPRYQVTQFGKPVTLSCSQTLNHNVMYWYQQKSSQAPKLLFHYYDKDFNNEADTPDNFQSRRPNTSFCFLDIRSPGLGDTAMYLCATSRGLAGGYEQFFGPGTRLTVL.

The CDR3: CASSLESGGAGANVLTF. CDR3 bases: TGCGCCAGCAGCTTGGAGTCAGGGGGCGCTGGGGCCAACGTCCTGACTTTC. The V gene is TRBV5-1, the J gene TRBJ2-6, with TRBD1 matching over 8 bases. The V segment lost 0 bases and the J segment 2 bases; nucleotides outside the gene matches: 4. The CDR3 totals 17 residues. CDR1 and CDR2 from the germline V gene are SGHRS and YFSETQ.

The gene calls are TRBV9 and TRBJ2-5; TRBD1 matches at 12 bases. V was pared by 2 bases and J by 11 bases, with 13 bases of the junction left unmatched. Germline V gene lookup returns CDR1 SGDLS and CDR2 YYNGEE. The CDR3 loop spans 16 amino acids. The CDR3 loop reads CASSVAPGQGAMRQYF. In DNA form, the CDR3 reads TGTGCCAGCAGCGTGGCTCCGGGACAGGGGGCAATGAGGCAGTACTTC. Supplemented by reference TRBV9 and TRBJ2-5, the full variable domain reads DSGVTQTPKHLITATGQRVTLRCSPRSGDLSVYWYQQSLDQGLQFLIQYYNGEERAKGNILERFSAQQFPDLHSELNLSSLELGDSALYFCASSVAPGQGAMRQYFGPGTRLLVL.

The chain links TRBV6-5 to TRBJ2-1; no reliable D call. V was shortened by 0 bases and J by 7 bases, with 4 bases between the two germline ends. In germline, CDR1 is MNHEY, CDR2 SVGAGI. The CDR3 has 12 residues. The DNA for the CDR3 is TGTGCCAGCAGTTACTCCCTGAATGAGCAGTTCTTC. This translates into CASSYSLNEQFF.

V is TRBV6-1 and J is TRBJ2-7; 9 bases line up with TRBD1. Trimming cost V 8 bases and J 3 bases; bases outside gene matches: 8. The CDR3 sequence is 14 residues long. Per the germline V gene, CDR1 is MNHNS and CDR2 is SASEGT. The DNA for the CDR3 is TGTGCCAGCTCAAAACAGGGGGCAAACTACGAGCAGTACTTC. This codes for CASSKQGANYEQYF.

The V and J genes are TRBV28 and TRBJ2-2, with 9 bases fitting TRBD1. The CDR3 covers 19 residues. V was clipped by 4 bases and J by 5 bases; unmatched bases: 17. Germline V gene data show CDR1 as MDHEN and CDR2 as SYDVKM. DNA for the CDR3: TGTGCCAGCAGTTCGGGACAGGGTAAGCGGGACGTCAGGACCGGGGAGCTGTTTTTT. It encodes CASSSGQGKRDVRTGELFF.

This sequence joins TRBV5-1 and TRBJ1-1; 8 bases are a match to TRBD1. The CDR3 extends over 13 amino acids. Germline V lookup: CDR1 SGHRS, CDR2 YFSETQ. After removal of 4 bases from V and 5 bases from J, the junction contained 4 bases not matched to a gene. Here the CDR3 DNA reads TGCGCCAGCAGCGGACAGGGAACGACTGAAGCTTTCTTT. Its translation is CASSGQGTTEAFF.

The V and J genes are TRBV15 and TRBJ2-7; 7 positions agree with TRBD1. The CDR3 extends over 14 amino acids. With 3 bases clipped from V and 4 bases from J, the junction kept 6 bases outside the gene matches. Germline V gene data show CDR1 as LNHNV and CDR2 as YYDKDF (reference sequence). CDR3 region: CATSRSTGKYEQYF. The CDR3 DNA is TGTGCCACCAGCAGGTCGACAGGGAAGTACGAGCAGTACTTC.

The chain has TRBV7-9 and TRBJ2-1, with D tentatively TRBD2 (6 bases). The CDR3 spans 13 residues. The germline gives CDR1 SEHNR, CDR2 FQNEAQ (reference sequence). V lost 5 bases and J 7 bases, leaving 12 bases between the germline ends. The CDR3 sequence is CASSPSGRNEQFF. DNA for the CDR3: TGTGCCAGCAGCCCCTCAGGGAGGAATGAGCAGTTCTTC.

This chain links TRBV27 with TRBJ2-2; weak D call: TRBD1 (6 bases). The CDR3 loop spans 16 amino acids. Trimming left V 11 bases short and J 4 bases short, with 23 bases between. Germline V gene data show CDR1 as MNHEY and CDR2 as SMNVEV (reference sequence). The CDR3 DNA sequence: TGTGCCGCGAGCACGACCCCAGGGGCTGGCACCGGGGAGCTGTTTTTT. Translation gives CAASTTPGAGTGELFF.

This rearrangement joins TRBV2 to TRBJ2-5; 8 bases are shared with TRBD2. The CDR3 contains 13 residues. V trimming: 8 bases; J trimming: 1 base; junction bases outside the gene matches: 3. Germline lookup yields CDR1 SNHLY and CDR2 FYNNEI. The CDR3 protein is CASAGTSQETQYF. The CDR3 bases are TGTGCCAGCGCGGGGACTAGCCAAGAGACCCAGTACTTC.

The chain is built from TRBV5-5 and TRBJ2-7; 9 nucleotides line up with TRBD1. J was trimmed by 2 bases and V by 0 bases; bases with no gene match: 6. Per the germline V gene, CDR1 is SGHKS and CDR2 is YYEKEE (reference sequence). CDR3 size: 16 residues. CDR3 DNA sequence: TGTGCCAGCAGCTTGGCCCCGACAGGGGGAGCCTACGAGCAGTACTTC. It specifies CASSLAPTGGAYEQYF.

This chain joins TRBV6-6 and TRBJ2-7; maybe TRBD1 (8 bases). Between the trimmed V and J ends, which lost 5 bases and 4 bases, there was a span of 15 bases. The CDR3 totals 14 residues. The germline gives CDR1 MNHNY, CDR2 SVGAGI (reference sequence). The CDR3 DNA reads TGTGCCAGCAGTACAGGGGGGGAGGGGTACGAGCAGTACTTC. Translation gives CASSTGGEGYEQYF.

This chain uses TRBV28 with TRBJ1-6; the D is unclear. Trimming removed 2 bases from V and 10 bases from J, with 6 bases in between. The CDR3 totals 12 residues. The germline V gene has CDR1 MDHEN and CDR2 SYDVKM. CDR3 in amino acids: CASSLTRSPLHF. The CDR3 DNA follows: TGTGCCAGCAGTTTAACCCGGTCACCCCTCCACTTT. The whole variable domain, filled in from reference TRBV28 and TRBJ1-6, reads DVKVTQSSRYLVKRTGEKVFLECVQDMDHENMFWYRQDPGLGLRLIYFSYDVKMKEKGDIPEGYSVSREKKERFSLILESASTNQTSMYLCASSLTRSPLHFGNGTRLTVT.

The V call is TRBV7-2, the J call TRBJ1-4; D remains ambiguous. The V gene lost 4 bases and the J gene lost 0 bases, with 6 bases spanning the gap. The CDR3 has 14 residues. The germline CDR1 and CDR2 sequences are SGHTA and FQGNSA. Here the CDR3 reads CASSWYSTNEKLFF. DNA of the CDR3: TGTGCCAGCAGCTGGTATTCAACTAATGAAAAACTGTTTTTT.

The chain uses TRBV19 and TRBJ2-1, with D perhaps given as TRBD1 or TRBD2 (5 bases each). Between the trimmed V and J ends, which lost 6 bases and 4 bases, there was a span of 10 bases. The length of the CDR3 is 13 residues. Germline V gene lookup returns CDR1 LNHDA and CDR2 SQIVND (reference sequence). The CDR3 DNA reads TGTGCCAGTAGCCCGGGACCGTACAATGAGCAGTTCTTC. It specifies CASSPGPYNEQFF.

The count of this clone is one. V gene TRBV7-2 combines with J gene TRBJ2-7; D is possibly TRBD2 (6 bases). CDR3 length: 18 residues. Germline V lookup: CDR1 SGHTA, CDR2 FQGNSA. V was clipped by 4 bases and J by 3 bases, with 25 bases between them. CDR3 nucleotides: TGTGCCAGCAGCTCCCGTTTAGTGTCGGGAAGGAGGGACTACGAGCAGTACTTC. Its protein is CASSSRLVSGRRDYEQYF.

The CDR3 reads CAISGGETGELFF. For the CDR3, the DNA is TGTGCCATCAGTGGCGGGGAGACCGGGGAGCTGTTTTTT. This sequence joins TRBV10-3 and TRBJ2-2; D perhaps matches TRBD2 (6 bases). The CDR3 totals 13 residues. Per the germline V gene, CDR1 is ENHRY and CDR2 is SYGVKD. V was cut by 4 bases and J by 5 bases, with 8 bases left in between.

CDR3 region: CASSESWNEQFF. DNA of the CDR3: TGCGCCAGCAGTGAGTCGTGGAATGAGCAGTTCTTC. This chain connects TRBV10-1 to TRBJ2-1; D unresolved. Germline loops: CDR1 WNHNN, CDR2 SYGVQD (reference sequence). Trimming left V 0 bases short and J 7 bases short, with 4 bases between. The CDR3 is made up of 12 amino acids.

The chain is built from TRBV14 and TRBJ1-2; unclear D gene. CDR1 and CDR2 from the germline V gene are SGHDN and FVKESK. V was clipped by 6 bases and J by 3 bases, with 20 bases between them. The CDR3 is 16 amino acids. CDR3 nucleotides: TGTGCCAGCAGAGAGATTTTTAGGGCAAATCACTATGGCTACACCTTC. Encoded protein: CASREIFRANHYGYTF.

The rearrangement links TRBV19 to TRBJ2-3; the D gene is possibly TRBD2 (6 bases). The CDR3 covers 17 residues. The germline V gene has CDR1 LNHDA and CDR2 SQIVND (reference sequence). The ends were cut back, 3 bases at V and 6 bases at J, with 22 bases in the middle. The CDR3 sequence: CASSMEGGTAKPDTQYF. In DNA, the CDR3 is TGTGCCAGTAGTATGGAGGGCGGGACCGCCAAGCCCGATACGCAGTATTTT.

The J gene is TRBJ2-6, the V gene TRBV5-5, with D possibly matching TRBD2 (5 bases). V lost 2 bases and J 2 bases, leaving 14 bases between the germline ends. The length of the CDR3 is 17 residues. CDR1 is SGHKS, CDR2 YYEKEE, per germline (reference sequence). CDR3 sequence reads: CASSFTPRGAGANVLTF. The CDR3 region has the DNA TGTGCCAGCAGCTTTACCCCCCGGGGAGCTGGGGCCAACGTCCTGACTTTC. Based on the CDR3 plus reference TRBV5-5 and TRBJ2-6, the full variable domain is DAGVTQSPTHLIKTRGQQVTLRCSPISGHKSVSWYQQVLGQGPQFIFQYYEKEERGRGNFPDRFSARQFPNYSSELNVNALLLGDSALYLCASSFTPRGAGANVLTFGAGSRLTVL.

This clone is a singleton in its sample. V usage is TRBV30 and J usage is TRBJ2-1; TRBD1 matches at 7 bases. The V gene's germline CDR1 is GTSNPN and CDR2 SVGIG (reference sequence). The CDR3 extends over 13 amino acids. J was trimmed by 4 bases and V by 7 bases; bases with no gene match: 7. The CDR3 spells CASRGQQYNEQFF. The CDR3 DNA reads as TGTGCCTCACGGGGACAGCAGTACAATGAGCAGTTCTTC.

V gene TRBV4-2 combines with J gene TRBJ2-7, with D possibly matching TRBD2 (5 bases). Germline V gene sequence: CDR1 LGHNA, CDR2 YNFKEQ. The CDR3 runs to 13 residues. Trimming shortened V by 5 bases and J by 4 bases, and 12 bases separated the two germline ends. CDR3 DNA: TGTGCCAGCAGCTTGGCTGGACTGTACGAGCAGTACTTC. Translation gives CASSLAGLYEQYF.

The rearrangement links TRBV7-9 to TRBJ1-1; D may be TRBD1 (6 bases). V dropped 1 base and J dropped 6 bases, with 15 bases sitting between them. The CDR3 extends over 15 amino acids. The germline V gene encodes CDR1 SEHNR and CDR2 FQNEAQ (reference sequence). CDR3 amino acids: CASSLEGGGIPEAFF. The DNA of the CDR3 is TGTGCCAGCAGCTTAGAAGGGGGTGGAATACCTGAAGCTTTCTTT.

The CDR3 DNA sequence: TGTGCCAGCAGAGGGACAGGGGACAATGAGCAGTTCTTC. Amino acid sequence: CASRGTGDNEQFF. The chain uses TRBV11-1 and TRBJ2-1; 10 bases match TRBD1. CDR3 size: 13 residues. Per the germline V gene, CDR1 is SGHAT and CDR2 is FQDESV (reference sequence). V shed 6 bases, J shed 5 bases, and the junction held 1 base outside the gene matches.

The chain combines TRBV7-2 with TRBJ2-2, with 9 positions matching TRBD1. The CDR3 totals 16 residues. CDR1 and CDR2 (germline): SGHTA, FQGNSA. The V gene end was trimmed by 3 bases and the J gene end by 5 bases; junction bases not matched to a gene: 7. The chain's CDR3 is CASSFNRGRGTGELFF. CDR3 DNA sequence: TGTGCCAGCAGCTTCAACAGGGGGCGGGGAACCGGGGAGCTGTTTTTT.

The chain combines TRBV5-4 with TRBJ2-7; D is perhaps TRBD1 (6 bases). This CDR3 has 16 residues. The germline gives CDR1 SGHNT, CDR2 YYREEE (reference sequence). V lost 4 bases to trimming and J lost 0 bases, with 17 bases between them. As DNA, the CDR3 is TGTGCCAGCAGCCGCCAATCGGACAGCTACTCCTACGAGCAGTACTTC. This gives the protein CASSRQSDSYSYEQYF.

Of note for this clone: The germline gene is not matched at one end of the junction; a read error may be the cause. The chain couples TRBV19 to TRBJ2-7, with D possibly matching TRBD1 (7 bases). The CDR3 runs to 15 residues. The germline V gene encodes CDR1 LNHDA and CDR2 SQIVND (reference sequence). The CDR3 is CASSIAPGGSYEQYF. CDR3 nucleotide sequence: TGTGCCAGTAGCATAGCTCCAGGGGGGTCCTACGAGCAGTACTTC.

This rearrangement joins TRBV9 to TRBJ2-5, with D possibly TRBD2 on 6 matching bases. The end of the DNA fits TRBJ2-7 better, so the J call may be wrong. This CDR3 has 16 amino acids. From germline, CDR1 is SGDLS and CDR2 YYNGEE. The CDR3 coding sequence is TGTGCCAGCAGCGTAGGAGCGGGCATTAGCTCCTACGAGCAGTACTTC. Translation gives CASSVGAGISSYEQYF.

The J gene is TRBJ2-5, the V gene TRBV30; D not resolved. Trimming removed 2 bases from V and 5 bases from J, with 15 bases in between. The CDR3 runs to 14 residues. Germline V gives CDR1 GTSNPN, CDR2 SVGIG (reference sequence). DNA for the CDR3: TGTGCCTGGAGTCCATTTACTAAGCTGGAGACCCAGTACTTC. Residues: CAWSPFTKLETQYF.

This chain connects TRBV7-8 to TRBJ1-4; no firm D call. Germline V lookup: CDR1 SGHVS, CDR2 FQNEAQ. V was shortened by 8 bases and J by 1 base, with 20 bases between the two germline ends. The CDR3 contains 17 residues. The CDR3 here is CASRRSSAQLTNEKLFF. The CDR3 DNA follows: TGTGCCAGCCGCCGCAGTTCTGCCCAACTAACTAATGAAAAACTGTTTTTT.